The 24 T cell receptor beta chains below come from one sample, sequenced in a study of blood T cell repertoires in COVID-19. Assay used: immunoSEQ multiplex PCR; TCRdb lists only in-frame clones, some missing. The profile shows 200,000 or so clones, 86% of them singletons. The specimen was PBMCs or T cells enriched from blood (not recorded which). Every receptor here comes from a woman between 40 and 55 years old with acute COVID-19.

The chain recombines TRBV5-1 with TRBJ1-2; 7 nucleotides align to TRBD1. The trim removed 4 bases at V and 5 bases at J, leaving 20 bases unmatched. CDR1 SGHRS and CDR2 YFSETQ come from the germline V gene. CDR3 length: 18 amino acids. CDR3 nucleotides: TGCGCCAGCAGCATACATGGCGACAGGGACGGTGGGGCTTATGGCTACACCTTC. This gives the protein CASSIHGDRDGGAYGYTF.

The chain recombines TRBV19 with TRBJ1-3; D is undetermined. This CDR3 contains 15 residues. Trimming shortened V by 10 bases and J by 0 bases, and 16 bases separated the two germline ends. Germline CDR1 LNHDA, CDR2 SQIVND (reference sequence). The chain's CDR3 is CATRGGRSSGNTIYF. The CDR3 DNA follows: TGTGCCACTCGAGGAGGAAGGAGCTCTGGAAACACCATATATTTT.

The chain uses TRBV6-2 or TRBV6-3 and TRBJ2-2, with D possibly matching TRBD2 (5 bases). CDR3 size: 13 residues. V lost 2 bases and J 5 bases, leaving 6 bases between the germline ends. CDR1 and CDR2 (germline): MNHEY, SVGEGT. In DNA, the CDR3 is TGTGCCAGCAGTTACCGGGGTACCGGGGAGCTGTTTTTT. Encoded protein: CASSYRGTGELFF.

J is TRBJ1-1 and V is TRBV7-9; TRBD1 is a possible D gene (5 bases). The CDR3 loop spans 14 amino acids. V shed 4 bases and J shed 5 bases, with 14 bases lying between them. Germline CDR1 and CDR2: SEHNR and FQNEAQ (reference sequence). This chain's CDR3 is CASSSQGPATEAFF. For the CDR3, the DNA is TGTGCCAGCAGCTCGCAGGGTCCGGCAACTGAAGCTTTCTTT. The variable domain in full, with the rest retrieved from reference TRBV7-9 and TRBJ1-1, is DTGVSQNPRHKITKRGQNVTFRCDPISEHNRLYWYRQTLGQGPEFLTYFQNEAQLEKSRLLSDRFSAERPKGSFSTLEIQRTEQGDSAMYLCASSSQGPATEAFFGQGTRLTVV.

The rearrangement joins TRBV6-5 to TRBJ1-1, with 7 bases fitting TRBD1. From germline, CDR1 is MNHEY and CDR2 SVGAGI. The CDR3 extends over 14 amino acids. V gave up 5 bases and J gave up 4 bases; unmatched junction bases: 7. CDR3 DNA: TGTGCCAGCAGTCAAAGGGGGCGAGGCACTGAAGCTTTCTTT. Amino acids: CASSQRGRGTEAFF.

V and J are TRBV11-2 and TRBJ2-3, with a weak D call TRBD1 (5 bases). The germline CDR1 and CDR2 sequences are SGHAT and FQNNGV. The CDR3 extends over 13 amino acids. The V end was cut by 8 bases, the J end by 5 bases, with 14 bases between. In DNA, the CDR3 is TGTGCCAGCTACCAGGAAAGGGGAGATACGCAGTATTTT. This gives the protein CASYQERGDTQYF.

The chain employs TRBV5-8 and TRBJ1-6, with 7 nucleotides matching TRBD1. V trimming: 0 bases; J trimming: 5 bases; junction bases outside the gene matches: 5. The CDR3 consists of 16 residues. CDR1 is SGHTS, CDR2 YDEGEE, per germline. In DNA form, the CDR3 reads TGTGCCAGCAGCTTGGCGACAGGGACTGATAATTCACCCCTCCACTTT. It is translated as CASSLATGTDNSPLHF.

V is TRBV13 and J is TRBJ1-6, with unresolved D. Germline V gene lookup returns CDR1 PRHDT and CDR2 FYEKMQ (reference sequence). The CDR3 covers 16 residues. V gave up 7 bases and J gave up 1 base, with 14 bases separating them. The CDR3 DNA reads TGTGCCAGCACCAACGGAGGACCTTCCTATAATTCACCCCTCCACTTT. As protein: CASTNGGPSYNSPLHF.

J is TRBJ1-5 and V is TRBV6-5; 7 bases are shared with TRBD1. This CDR3 spans 14 amino acids. Trimming removed 5 bases from V and 7 bases from J; junction bases left unmatched: 8. CDR1 is MNHEY and CDR2 is SVGAGI in the germline V gene. CDR3 sequence (DNA): TGTGCCAGCAGTATAAGGGGGCCAAAGCAGCCCCAGCATTTT. Encoded protein: CASSIRGPKQPQHF.

In this sample, this clone turned up once. The chain is built from TRBV7-2 and TRBJ1-6; D may be TRBD1 (5 bases). Germline CDR1 SGHTA, CDR2 FQGNSA. The CDR3 has 19 residues. V was trimmed by 3 bases and J by 1 base, leaving 19 bases between them. This CDR3 reads CASSFMSQGGFSYNSPLHF. In DNA, the CDR3 is TGTGCCAGCAGCTTTATGAGCCAGGGTGGGTTTTCCTATAATTCACCCCTCCACTTT.

J is TRBJ2-7 and V is TRBV7-9; D ambiguous. The CDR3 is 14 residues long. CDR1 SEHNR and CDR2 FQNEAQ come from the germline V gene (reference sequence). Trimming took off 6 bases at V and 2 bases at J, with 14 bases between the two ends. The CDR3 spells CASSESGFTYEQYF. The DNA of the CDR3 is TGTGCCAGCAGTGAGTCAGGATTCACCTACGAGCAGTACTTC.

Notes on this clone: Other DNA sequences in this specimen translate into the identical CDR3. The chain combines TRBV12-3 or TRBV12-4 with TRBJ1-1; D ambiguous. Trimming stripped 1 base from V and 5 bases from J, with 8 bases between. The CDR3 spans 13 residues. CDR3 region: CASSLGARTEAFF. CDR3 DNA sequence: TGTGCCAGCAGTTTAGGTGCGCGAACTGAAGCTTTCTTT.

This chain connects TRBV27 to TRBJ2-7, with TRBD1 matching over 9 bases. This CDR3 is 14 amino acids long. The germline V gene has CDR1 MNHEY and CDR2 SMNVEV (reference sequence). With 6 bases clipped from V and 5 bases from J, the junction kept 8 bases outside the gene matches. This CDR3 is CASSPGQGFNEQYF. The DNA for the CDR3 is TGTGCCAGCAGCCCGGGACAGGGTTTCAACGAGCAGTACTTC.

The DNA of the CDR3 is TGTGCCAGCAGCGTAGCCGACAGCAAAACTTGGGGCTACACCTTC. This translates into CASSVADSKTWGYTF. The chain recombines TRBV9 with TRBJ1-2; the D gene is possibly TRBD1 (5 bases). The V gene's germline CDR1 is SGDLS and CDR2 YYNGEE. The V gene lost 0 bases and the J gene lost 8 bases, with 17 bases spanning the gap. CDR3 size: 15 residues.

This clone was observed a single time. This chain uses TRBV7-9 with TRBJ1-2; D may be TRBD1 (5 bases). Germline V gene data show CDR1 as SEHNR and CDR2 as FQNEAQ (reference sequence). V was cut by 2 bases and J by 3 bases, with 13 bases left in between. This CDR3 has 15 residues. The CDR3 DNA is TGTGCCAGCAGCTTATCTGGGGGGAAGGACTATGGCTACACCTTC. Its translation: CASSLSGGKDYGYTF.

V usage is TRBV29-1 and J usage is TRBJ1-5, with 7 bases lining up with TRBD1. The CDR3 loop spans 13 amino acids. Germline V gene data show CDR1 as SQVTM and CDR2 as ANQGSEA. The V and J ends lost 5 bases and 3 bases, in that order; junction bases with no gene match: 4. In DNA, the CDR3 is TGCAGCGTTCTGGACAGGACCAATCAGCCCCAGCATTTT. Its translation is CSVLDRTNQPQHF.

The chain carries TRBV19 and TRBJ2-2; D perhaps matches TRBD1 (5 bases). V was cut by 1 base and J by 3 bases, with 6 bases left in between. The CDR3 length is 14 residues. Germline loops: CDR1 LNHDA, CDR2 SQIVND (reference sequence). The CDR3 spells CASSIGTYTGELFF. The DNA of the CDR3 is TGTGCCAGTAGTATAGGGACATACACCGGGGAGCTGTTTTTT.

V gene TRBV12-5 combines with J gene TRBJ1-1; tentative D call: TRBD1 (5 bases). The germline CDR1 and CDR2 sequences are LGHNT and FRNRAP. The CDR3 extends over 15 amino acids. Trimming took off 2 bases at V and 5 bases at J, with 15 bases between the two ends. CDR3 nucleotides: TGTGCTAGTGGTTTGTTACAAGGGGTGTGGACTGAAGCTTTCTTT. Translation gives CASGLLQGVWTEAFF.

DNA for the CDR3: TGTGCCAGCAGCCTCCGATGCCTCAGGGGCGGACAGTCGAACACTGAAGCTTTCTTT. Residues: CASSLRCLRGGQSNTEAFF. The V call is TRBV3-1 (or the pseudogene TRBV3-2), the J call TRBJ1-1; D possibly corresponds to TRBD1 (6 bases). This CDR3 is 19 amino acids long. The V and J ends lost 4 bases and 1 base respectively, with 25 bases between them. Per germline, CDR1 LGHDT and CDR2 YNNKEL (reference sequence).

Many counts were recorded for this clone. V usage is TRBV4-1 and J usage is TRBJ2-3; 8 bases align to TRBD2. The CDR3 runs 17 residues. Germline-derived CDR1 and CDR2 are MGHRA and YSYEKL. Trimming at V came to 5 bases and at J to 2 bases, leaving 12 bases not matched to a gene. CDR3 amino acids: CASSESRGGGHTDTQYF. DNA of the CDR3: TGCGCCAGCAGCGAGTCACGGGGCGGGGGGCACACAGATACGCAGTATTTT.

V gene TRBV24-1 combines with J gene TRBJ2-1; D may be TRBD2 (5 bases). V was clipped by 9 bases and J by 5 bases, with 19 bases between them. The CDR3 consists of 15 residues. Per the germline V gene, CDR1 is KGHDR and CDR2 is SFDVKD. CDR3 DNA: TGTGCCACCCTTAAAGGAGGCAGAGAAAACAATGAGCAGTTCTTC. Protein sequence: CATLKGGRENNEQFF.

The chain has TRBV12-3 or TRBV12-4 and TRBJ1-2; possibly TRBD1 for D (5 bases). Trimming shortened V by 1 base and J by 14 bases, and 14 bases separated the two germline ends. The CDR3 loop spans 12 amino acids. The CDR3 loop is CASSLDGRVITF. DNA of the CDR3: TGTGCCAGCAGTTTAGATGGCAGGGTTATAACCTTC.

This chain uses TRBV9 with TRBJ1-2, with 7 bases lining up with TRBD1. The V and J ends lost 4 bases and 4 bases, in that order; junction bases with no gene match: 13. Germline V CDR1 and CDR2: SGDLS, YYNGEE. The CDR3 runs to 16 residues. The CDR3 DNA reads TGTGCCAGCAGCCCCACGGGACAGAGCCCTGTCTATGGCTACACCTTC. Its translation: CASSPTGQSPVYGYTF.

The V gene is TRBV2, the J gene TRBJ1-2; D remains ambiguous. The CDR3 contains 12 residues. Looked up from germline, CDR1 is SNHLY and CDR2 is FYNNEI. The V and J ends lost 5 bases and 8 bases respectively, with 12 bases between them. CDR3 nucleotide sequence: TGTGCCAGCAGTTATAGGACTTCCGGCTACACCTTC. Translation gives CASSYRTSGYTF.